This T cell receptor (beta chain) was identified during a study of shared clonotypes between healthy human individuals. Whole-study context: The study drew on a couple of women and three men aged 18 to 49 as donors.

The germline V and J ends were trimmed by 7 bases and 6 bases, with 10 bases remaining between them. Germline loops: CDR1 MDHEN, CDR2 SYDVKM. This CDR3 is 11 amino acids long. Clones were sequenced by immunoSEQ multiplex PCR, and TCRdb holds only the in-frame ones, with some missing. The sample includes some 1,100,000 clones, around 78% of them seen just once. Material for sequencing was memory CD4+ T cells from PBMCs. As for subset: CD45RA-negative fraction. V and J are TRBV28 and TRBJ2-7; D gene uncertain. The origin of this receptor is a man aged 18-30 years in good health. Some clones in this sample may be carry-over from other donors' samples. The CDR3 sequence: CASTTTGEQYF. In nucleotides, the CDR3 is TGTGCCAGCACCACCACTGGCGAGCAGTACTTC.